This TCR beta chain emerged from a study of T cell repertoires in cytomegalovirus infection. Study details: Public TCR beta signatures provided an indication of both CMV infection and a matching HLA type.

The CDR3 is made up of 18 amino acids. The V segment lost 4 bases and the J segment 7 bases; nucleotides outside the gene matches: 21. Germline-derived CDR1 and CDR2 are SGHAT and FQNNGV. Via MiXCR, TCRdb re-called the reads, giving one row per CDR3 protein. The table shows hundreds of thousands of distinct CDR3 sequences, with roughly 18% occurring only once. This TCR came from a human donor in good health (CMV status not recorded). Some clones in this sample may be carry-over from other donors' samples. The sample consisted of PBMCs. The gene calls are TRBV11-2 and TRBJ1-2; the match to TRBD1 covers 7 bases. The CDR3 DNA follows: TGTGCCAGCAGCTCTCCAAAGACAGGGCAGTCTGGCCTAGGTGGCTACACCTTC. Amino acids: CASSSPKTGQSGLGGYTF.